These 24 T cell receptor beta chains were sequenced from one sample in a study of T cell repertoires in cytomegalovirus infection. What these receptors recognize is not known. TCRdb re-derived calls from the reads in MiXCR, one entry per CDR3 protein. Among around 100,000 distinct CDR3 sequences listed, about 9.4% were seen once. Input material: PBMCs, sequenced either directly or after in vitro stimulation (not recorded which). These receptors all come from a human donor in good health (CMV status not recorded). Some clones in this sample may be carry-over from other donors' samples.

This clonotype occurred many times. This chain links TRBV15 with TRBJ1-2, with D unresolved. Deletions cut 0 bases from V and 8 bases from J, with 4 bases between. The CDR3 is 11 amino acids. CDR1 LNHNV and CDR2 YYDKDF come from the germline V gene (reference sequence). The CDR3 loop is CATSRDAGYTF. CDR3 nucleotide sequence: TGTGCCACCAGCAGAGATGCCGGCTACACCTTC.

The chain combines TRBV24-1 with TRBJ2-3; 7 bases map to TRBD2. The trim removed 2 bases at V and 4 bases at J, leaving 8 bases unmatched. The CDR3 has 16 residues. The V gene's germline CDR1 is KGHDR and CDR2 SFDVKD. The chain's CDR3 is CATSDSKLGRADTQYF. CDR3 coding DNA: TGTGCCACCAGTGATTCGAAGCTGGGGAGGGCAGATACGCAGTATTTT.

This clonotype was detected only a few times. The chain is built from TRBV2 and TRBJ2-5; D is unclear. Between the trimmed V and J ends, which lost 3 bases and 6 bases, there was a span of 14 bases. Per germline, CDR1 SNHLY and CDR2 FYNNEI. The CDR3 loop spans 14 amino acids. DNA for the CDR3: TGTGCCAGCAGTGACCAGACTCCCCCGCAGACCCAGTACTTC. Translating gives CASSDQTPPQTQYF.

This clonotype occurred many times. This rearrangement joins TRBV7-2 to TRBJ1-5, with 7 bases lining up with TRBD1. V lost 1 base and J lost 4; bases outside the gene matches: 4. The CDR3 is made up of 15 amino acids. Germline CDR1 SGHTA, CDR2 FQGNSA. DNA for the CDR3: TGTGCCAGCAGCTTAGTTGGGACAGAGAATCAGCCCCAGCATTTT. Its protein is CASSLVGTENQPQHF.

The CDR3 protein is CASSQEKGGAGELFF. CDR3 coding DNA: TGTGCCAGCAGCCAAGAGAAGGGCGGGGCCGGGGAGCTGTTTTTT. The chain combines TRBV4-2 with TRBJ2-2; D might be TRBD2 (6 bases). This CDR3 spans 15 amino acids. The germline V gene encodes CDR1 LGHNA and CDR2 YNFKEQ. Trimming removed 0 bases from V and 6 bases from J, with 11 bases in between.

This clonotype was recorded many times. For the CDR3, the DNA is TGTGCCAGCAGTGCATTCCGGAGCTCCTACAATGAGCAGTTCTTC. Translated: CASSAFRSSYNEQFF. J is TRBJ2-1 and V is TRBV2; D is ambiguous. The V gene's germline CDR1 is SNHLY and CDR2 FYNNEI. V was clipped by 4 bases and J by 0 bases, with 10 bases between them. This CDR3 is built from 15 residues.

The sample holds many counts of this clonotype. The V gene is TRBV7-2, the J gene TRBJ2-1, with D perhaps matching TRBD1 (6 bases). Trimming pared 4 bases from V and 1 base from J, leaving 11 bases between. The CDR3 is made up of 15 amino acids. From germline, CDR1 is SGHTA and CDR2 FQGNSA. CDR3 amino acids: CASSSPGHSYNEQFF. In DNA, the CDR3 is TGTGCCAGCAGCTCCCCGGGACATTCCTACAATGAGCAGTTCTTC.

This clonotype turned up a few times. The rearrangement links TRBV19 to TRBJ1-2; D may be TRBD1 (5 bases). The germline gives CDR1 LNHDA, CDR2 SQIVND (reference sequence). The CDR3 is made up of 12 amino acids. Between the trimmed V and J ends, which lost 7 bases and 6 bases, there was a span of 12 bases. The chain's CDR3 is CASNPRAHGYTF. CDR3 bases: TGTGCCAGTAACCCCAGGGCCCATGGCTACACCTTC.

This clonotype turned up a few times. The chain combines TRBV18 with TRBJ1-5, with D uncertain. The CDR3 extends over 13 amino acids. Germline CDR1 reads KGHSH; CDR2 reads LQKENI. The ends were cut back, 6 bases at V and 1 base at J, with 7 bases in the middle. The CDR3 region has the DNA TGTGCCAGCTCGCTACAGAGCAATCAGCCCCAGCATTTT. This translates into CASSLQSNQPQHF.

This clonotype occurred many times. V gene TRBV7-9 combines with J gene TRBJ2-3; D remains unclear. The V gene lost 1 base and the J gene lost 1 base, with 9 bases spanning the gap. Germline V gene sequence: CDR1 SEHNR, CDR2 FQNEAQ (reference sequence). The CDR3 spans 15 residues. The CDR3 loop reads CASSLVQSGTDTQYF. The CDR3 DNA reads TGTGCCAGCAGCTTAGTACAGAGCGGCACAGATACGCAGTATTTT.

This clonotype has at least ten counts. The CDR3 sequence is CASSFLAGGNLYNEQFF. The CDR3 DNA reads TGTGCCAGCAGCTTCCTAGCGGGAGGTAACCTTTACAATGAGCAGTTCTTC. The chain joins TRBV7-2 to TRBJ2-1, with 11 bases that match TRBD2. The germline V gene encodes CDR1 SGHTA and CDR2 FQGNSA. The ends lost 3 bases at V and 4 bases at J; junction bases unmatched: 8. The CDR3 consists of 17 residues.

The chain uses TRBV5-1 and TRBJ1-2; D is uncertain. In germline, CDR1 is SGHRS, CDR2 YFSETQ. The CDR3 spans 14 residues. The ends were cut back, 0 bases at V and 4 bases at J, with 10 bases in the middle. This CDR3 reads CASSLEAGLYGYTF. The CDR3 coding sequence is TGCGCCAGCAGCTTGGAGGCAGGACTCTATGGCTACACCTTC.

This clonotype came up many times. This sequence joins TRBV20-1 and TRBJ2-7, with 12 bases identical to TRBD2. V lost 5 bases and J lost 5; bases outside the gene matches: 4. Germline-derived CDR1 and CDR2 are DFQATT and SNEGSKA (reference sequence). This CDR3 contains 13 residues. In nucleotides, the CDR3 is TGCAGTGCTGGACTAGCGGGATTCCACGAGCAGTACTTC. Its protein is CSAGLAGFHEQYF.

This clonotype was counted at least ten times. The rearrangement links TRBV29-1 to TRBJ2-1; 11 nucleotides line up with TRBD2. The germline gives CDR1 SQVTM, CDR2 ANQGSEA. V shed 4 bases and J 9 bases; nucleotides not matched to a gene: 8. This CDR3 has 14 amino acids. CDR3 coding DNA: TGCAGCGTTGGCCTACTAGCGGGAGTGGTTGAGCAGTTCTTC. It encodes CSVGLLAGVVEQFF.

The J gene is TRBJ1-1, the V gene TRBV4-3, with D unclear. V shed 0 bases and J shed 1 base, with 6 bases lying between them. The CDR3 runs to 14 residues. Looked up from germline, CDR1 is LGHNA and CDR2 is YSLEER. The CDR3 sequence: CASSQDFPNTEAFF. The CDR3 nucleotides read TGCGCCAGCAGCCAAGATTTCCCGAACACTGAAGCTTTCTTT.

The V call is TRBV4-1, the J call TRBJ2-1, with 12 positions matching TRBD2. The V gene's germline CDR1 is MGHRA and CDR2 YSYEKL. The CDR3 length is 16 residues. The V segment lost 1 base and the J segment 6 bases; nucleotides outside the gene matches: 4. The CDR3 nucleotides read TGCGCCAGCAGCCAAGGACTAGCGGGGGCGGTCAATGAGCAGTTCTTC. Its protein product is CASSQGLAGAVNEQFF.

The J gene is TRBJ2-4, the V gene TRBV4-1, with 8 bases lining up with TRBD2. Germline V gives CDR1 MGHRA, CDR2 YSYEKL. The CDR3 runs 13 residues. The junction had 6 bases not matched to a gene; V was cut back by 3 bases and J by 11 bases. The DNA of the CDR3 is TGCGCCAGCAGCCAGTCCCGGGGGGGGTTTCAGTACTTC. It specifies CASSQSRGGFQYF.

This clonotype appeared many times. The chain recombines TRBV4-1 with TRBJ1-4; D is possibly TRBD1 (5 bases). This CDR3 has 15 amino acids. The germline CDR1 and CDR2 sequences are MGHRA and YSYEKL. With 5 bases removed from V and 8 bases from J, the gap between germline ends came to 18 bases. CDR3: CASSSPTPGGEKLFF. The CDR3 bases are TGCGCCAGCAGCTCCCCAACACCCGGGGGGGAAAAACTGTTTTTT.

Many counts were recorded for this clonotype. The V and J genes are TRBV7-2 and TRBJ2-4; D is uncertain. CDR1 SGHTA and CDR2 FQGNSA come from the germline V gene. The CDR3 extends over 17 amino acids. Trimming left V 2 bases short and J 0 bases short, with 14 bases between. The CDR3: CASSLSGFILAKNIQYF. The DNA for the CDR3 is TGTGCCAGCAGCTTATCGGGCTTTATCCTAGCCAAAAACATTCAGTACTTC.

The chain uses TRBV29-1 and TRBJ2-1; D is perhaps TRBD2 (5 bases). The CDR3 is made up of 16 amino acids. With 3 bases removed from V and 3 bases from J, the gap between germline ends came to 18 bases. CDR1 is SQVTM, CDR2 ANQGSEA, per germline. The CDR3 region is CSVETGRGSSYNEQFF. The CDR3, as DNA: TGCAGCGTTGAGACGGGCCGGGGTAGCAGCTACAATGAGCAGTTCTTC.

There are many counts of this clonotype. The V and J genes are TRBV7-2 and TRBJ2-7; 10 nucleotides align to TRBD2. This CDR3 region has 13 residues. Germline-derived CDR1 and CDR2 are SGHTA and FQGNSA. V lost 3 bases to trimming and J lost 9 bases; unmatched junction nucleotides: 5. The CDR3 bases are TGTGCCAGCAGCTTGAAGCGGGAGGGCCCGCAGTACTTC. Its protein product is CASSLKREGPQYF. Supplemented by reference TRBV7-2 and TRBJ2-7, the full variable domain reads GAGVSQSPSNKVTEKGKDVELRCDPISGHTALYWYRQSLGQGLEFLIYFQGNSAPDKSGLPSDRFSAERTGGSVSTLTIQRTQQEDSAVYLCASSLKREGPQYFGPGTRLTVT.

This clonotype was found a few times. The CDR3 protein is CSVERDTGELFF. For the CDR3, the DNA is TGCAGCGTTGAAAGGGACACCGGGGAGCTGTTTTTT. The chain has TRBV29-1 and TRBJ2-2; D remains unclear. CDR3 length equals 12 residues. The germline V gene has CDR1 SQVTM and CDR2 ANQGSEA. Trimming removed 2 bases at V and 3 bases at J, with 4 bases between.

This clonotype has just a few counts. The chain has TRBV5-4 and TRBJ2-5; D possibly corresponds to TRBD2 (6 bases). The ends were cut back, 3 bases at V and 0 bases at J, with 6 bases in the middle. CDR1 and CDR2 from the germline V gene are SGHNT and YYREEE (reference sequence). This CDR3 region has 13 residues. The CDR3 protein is CASSWDYQETQYF. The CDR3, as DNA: TGTGCCAGCAGCTGGGACTACCAAGAGACCCAGTACTTC.

The chain's CDR3 is CATSDFENTEAFF. Here the CDR3 DNA reads TGTGCCACCAGTGATTTTGAGAACACTGAAGCTTTCTTT. The V call is TRBV24-1, the J call TRBJ1-1; D remains unclear. The V gene's germline CDR1 is KGHDR and CDR2 SFDVKD. There are 13 residues in the CDR3. Trimming removed 1 base at V and 1 base at J, with 3 bases between.